A selection of T cell receptor beta chains follows, all from one sample in a study of cytomegalovirus exposure and HLA in healthy donors. Profiled with immunoSEQ multiplex PCR; TCRdb holds only in-frame clones, not every one. The repertoire holds 50,000 to 70,000 clones, over 55% seen once, with 30% to 40% in the top ten. Source material: PBMCs. These receptors were collected from a man aged 35 to 55 in good health and CMV-seropositive. Both conserved end residues are part of each CDR3. A D gene is named only where the DNA matches it firmly. Size values are once, few and many counts, or a class for expanded clones, and some rows have none.

clone_size j_call v_call d_call cdr3_aa cdr3_nt
- TRBJ1-1 TRBV5-4 - CASSKIGTEAFF TGTGCCAGCAGCAAAATCGGCACTGAAGCTTTCTTT
- TRBJ1-5 TRBV7-8 - CASGEGGFNQPQHF TGTGCCAGCGGAGAAGGAGGGTTCAATCAGCCCCAGCATTTT
few TRBJ1-1 TRBV29-1 - CSVEEGPRGTEAFF TGCAGCGTTGAAGAAGGTCCCCGCGGCACTGAAGCTTTCTTT
- TRBJ2-5 TRBV9 TRBD2 CASSVATGGGGIQETQYF TGTGCCAGCAGCGTAGCTACCGGGGGGGGCGGGATACAAGAGACCCAGTACTTC
- TRBJ1-6 TRBV21-1 - CASSIREGYSPLHF TGTGCCAGCAGTATACGGGAAGGATATTCACCCCTCCACTTT
- TRBJ1-1 TRBV11-1 TRBD1 CASSITGTGGTEAFF TGTGCCAGCAGCATTACTGGGACAGGGGGCACTGAAGCTTTCTTT
once TRBJ1-2 TRBV9 - CASSVDRMSGGDGYTF TGTGCCAGCAGCGTAGACAGGATGTCGGGAGGGGATGGCTACACCTTC
- TRBJ1-4 TRBV19 - CASTSRGATNEKLFF TGTGCCAGTACCTCTCGGGGTGCAACTAATGAAAAACTGTTTTTT
- TRBJ2-6 TRBV5-1 TRBD2 CASGSGGASGANVLTF TGCGCCAGCGGAAGCGGGGGGGCGTCTGGGGCCAACGTCCTGACTTTC
- TRBJ2-2 TRBV5-1 TRBD1 CASSLAGTGVTTGELFF TGCGCCAGCAGCTTGGCTGGGACAGGGGTAACCACCGGGGAGCTGTTTTTT
- TRBJ2-7 TRBV2 - CASSEAGTYEQYF TGTGCCAGCAGTGAGGCAGGGACCTACGAGCAGTACTTC
- TRBJ1-1 TRBV9 - CASSVSGGDPVAFF TGTGCCAGCAGCGTATCGGGGGGGGACCCTGTAGCTTTCTTT
- TRBJ2-3 TRBV7-8 TRBD2 CASSLGASGSTDTQYF TGTGCCAGCAGCTTAGGCGCTAGCGGAAGCACAGATACGCAGTATTTT
- TRBJ2-2 TRBV7-2 TRBD2 CASSSGLAGTGELFF TGTGCCAGCAGCTCGGGACTAGCGGGCACCGGGGAGCTGTTTTTT
- TRBJ1-2 TRBV10-2 TRBD1 CASSMDRGEVSYGYTF TGCGCCAGCAGTATGGACAGGGGGGAAGTAAGCTATGGCTACACCTTC
few TRBJ1-6 TRBV30 TRBD1 CAWGGQVNSPLHF TGTGCCTGGGGAGGACAGGTTAATTCACCCCTCCACTTT
- TRBJ1-1 TRBV7-8 - CASSSGWSENTEAFF TGTGCCAGCAGCTCAGGGTGGTCTGAGAACACTGAAGCTTTCTTT
- TRBJ1-2 TRBV7-3 - CASSLRGRGDYTF TGTGCCAGCAGCTTAAGGGGCAGGGGCGACTACACCTTC
- TRBJ2-1 TRBV6-5 TRBD1 CASSYPGTGRYNEQFF TGTGCCAGCAGTTACCCCGGGACAGGTAGATACAATGAGCAGTTCTTC
- TRBJ2-3 TRBV2 - CASILAVADTQYF TGTGCCAGCATCTTAGCAGTTGCAGATACGCAGTATTTT
few TRBJ1-1 TRBV18 - CASSPRGNTEAFF TGTGCCAGCTCACCGAGAGGGAACACTGAAGCTTTCTTT
- TRBJ2-7 TRBV4-1 TRBD2 CASSPQERGGLPFPYEQYF TGCGCCAGCAGCCCCCAGGAGCGGGGGGGCCTCCCCTTCCCCTACGAGCAGTACTTC
few TRBJ1-2 TRBV2 - CASSEGAGGYTF TGTGCCAGCAGTGAGGGGGCCGGTGGCTACACCTTC
few TRBJ2-7 TRBV7-6 - CASSSLPAYEQYF TGTGCCAGCAGCTCCCTTCCTGCCTACGAGCAGTACTTC
- TRBJ2-2 TRBV6-4 TRBD2 CASSWTSGTGELFF TGTGCCAGCAGTTGGACTAGCGGGACCGGGGAGCTGTTTTTT
- TRBJ1-1 TRBV5-4 - CASSLAFDTEAFF TGTGCCAGCAGCTTGGCGTTTGACACTGAAGCTTTCTTT
- TRBJ2-1 TRBV2 TRBD2 CASRASGGAYEQFF TGTGCCAGCAGAGCTAGCGGGGGGGCCTATGAGCAGTTCTTC